The subject of this entry is one TCR beta chain. The clone's antigen remains unknown. No base-level quality is on record; no much larger clone is a single base apart. TCRbeta CDR3 regions were sequenced with the immunoSEQ Assay. After extraction, genomic DNA underwent amplification by bias-controlled multiplex PCR, followed by high-throughput sequencing. Per the source publication's procedure: Collapsing and filtering of sequences were performed to quantify the absolute abundance of each unique TCRbeta CDR3 region. T cell fraction was estimated by normalizing TCRbeta template counts to usable DNA, which was measured by amplifying reference genes present in all nucleated cells. Repertoire TCRs were annotated as SARS-CoV-2-specific when V gene, CDR3 amino acid sequence and J gene were exactly matched to a known reactive TCR set. The reference SARS-CoV-2 TCR set was obtained from MIRA and was filtered for enrichment in COVID-19-positive ImmuneCODE repertoires, whereby public or cross-reactive TCRs were removed. Drawing on the MIRA antigens, annotated TCRs were analysed further at the level of specific ORF or position within ORF. Depth was the summed frequency of annotated unique rearrangements, while breadth was defined as annotated unique rearrangements over total unique productive rearrangements. Group comparisons of TCR breadth used two-sided Wilcoxon rank-sum tests. This immuneACCESS table, as held by TCRdb, lists in-frame sequences with V and J called but not all clones. Of the missing ones, under half trace to an unresolved V gene in checked studies; the others have no known cause. V and J calls and clone size come straight from that table; D and trimming were deduced from the DNA. Present in this sample are hundreds of thousands of clones, approximately 86% of which were seen just once. The leading ten clones occupy around a tenth of the sample.

This sample stems from a study of Ad26.COV2.S vaccination and SARS-CoV-2 variants (dated by TCRdb to about 2021). Looking at the study overall: Vaccine-arm donors came from COV1001, a multicentre, randomized, double-blind, placebo-controlled phase I-IIa trial of Ad26.COV2.S in healthy adults. Ad26.COV2.S was given intramuscularly at 5x10^10 or 1x10^11 viral particles, as a single shot or as two shots 56 days apart. Investigators remained blinded to trial group allocation during experiments and outcome assessment. Participants in the trial were split at random into five groups of five each, receiving low-dose or high-dose Ad26.COV2.S once or twice, or else placebo on both occasions. TCRbeta repertoire sequencing was used to assess the specificity and breadth of SARS-CoV-2-reactive T cell receptors after Ad26.COV2.S vaccination. The TCR-sequenced set comprised around 32 samples: around 20 Ad26.COV2.S vaccine recipients, 5 placebo recipients and 8 SARS-CoV-2 convalescent individuals.

The meaning of the sample's treatment or condition label: roughly 19 received Ad26.COV2.S at low or high dose, single or two shots; 5 received placebo; per-sample allocation not given. For vaccine and placebo recipients, repertoires were sequenced using samples collected on day 63 after the first injection. Cohort 1b enrolled around 23 adults aged 18-55 years at a single site in Boston, USA, between 29 July and 7 August 2020. Ad26.COV2.S was a replication-incompetent adenovirus type 26 vector that expressed a prefusion-stabilized SARS-CoV-2 spike protein derived from the original Wuhan strain. The CDR3 measures 12 amino acids from cysteine to phenylalanine. Of the read, only the CDR3 DNA is kept; its 36 bases are in frame from base 1. From a lookup of the germline V gene, CDR1 and CDR2 are SQVTM and ANQGSEA. V drops 5 bases and J drops 6 bases, leaving 13 bases in between. Broader findings and caveats from the paper: Substantial breadth of spike-specific CD8+ and CD4+ T cell responses was reported after vaccination. Vaccine and placebo recipients had similar non-spike TCR breadth, a finding consistent with the vaccine containing only spike. The study lacked the statistical power to compare responses across vaccine doses or regimens. The authors noted that the TCR breadth and depth analyses may have underestimated total T cell responses. Compared with placebo recipients, Ad26.COV2.S recipients showed higher spike-specific TCR breadth (P = 0.0014).

Here the sequenced sample was peripheral blood, taken in a trial of Ad26.COV2.S vaccine versus placebo. Rearrangement joined TRBV29-1 to TRBJ1-2; the D gene is perhaps TRBD1, from 5 matching bases. The sequence came from a person between 18 and 65 years old who received the Ad26.COV2.S COVID-19 vaccine or a placebo. CDR3 region: CSVPKGGDGYTF. The DNA sequence reads TGCAGCGTTCCAAAGGGAGGGGATGGCTACACCTTC.